This T cell receptor beta chain was documented in a study of PD-1 blockade in classical Hodgkin lymphoma. CDR1 and CDR2 from the germline V gene are PRHDT and FYEKMQ (reference sequence). V was clipped by 5 bases and J by 2 bases, with 21 bases between them. The CDR3 has 18 amino acids. Using immunoSEQ multiplex PCR, the repertoire was profiled, and TCRdb retains in-frame clones only, with some absent. This sample has about 100,000 clones, with about 88% found just once. All patients relapsed after autologous stem cell transplantation, and brentuximab vedotin exposure varied. Patients showed best responses of complete response, partial response or progressive disease. Study findings and constraints: Compared with baseline, CD4+ but not CD8+ TCR diversity had risen significantly by C4D1. Baseline diversity was lower in partial responders and progressors than complete responders.

About this clone itself: Its specificity is unknown.

The receptor comes from a human donor with classical Hodgkin lymphoma. The sequencing used peripheral blood mononuclear cells (PBMCs), collected before the second cycle of nivolumab. The genes are TRBV13 and TRBJ2-2, with D possibly matching TRBD2 (7 bases). The CDR3 sequence is CASSPRGGSQSNTGELFF. The CDR3 DNA follows: TGTGCCAGCAGCCCCCGCGGGGGCTCTCAATCTAACACCGGGGAGCTGTTTTTT.